The entry below describes one T cell receptor (beta chain). This record belongs to a study of OX40 agonist ivuxolimab in advanced cancers. Trimming shortened V by 7 bases and J by 0 bases, and 10 bases separated the two germline ends. The CDR3 sequence is 14 residues long. Germline V gene data show CDR1 as SGHNT and CDR2 as YENEEA. Libraries were prepared by immunoSEQ multiplex PCR; TCRdb keeps only in-frame clonotypes and omits some of them. The table shows 45,000 to 60,000 clones, with almost 90% occurring only once. Specimen: CD4+ or CD8+ T cells sorted from blood, collected in a trial of the OX40 agonist ivuxolimab. The chain combines TRBV11-3 with TRBJ1-3; tentative D call: TRBD1 (5 bases). The TCR was taken from an adult with an advanced solid tumor such as melanoma, head and neck, liver or kidney cancer. The CDR3 sequence is CASTLGASGNTIYF. CDR3 in DNA: TGTGCCAGCACCCTAGGGGCCTCTGGAAACACCATATATTTT.